This section outlines one T cell receptor (beta chain) sequence together with its context. This sample was included in a study of T cell responses to AZD1222 COVID-19 vaccine. Germline trimming cut 4 bases from V and 0 bases from J; bases unmatched to any gene: 8. The CDR3 is made up of 18 amino acids. Germline V gene sequence: CDR1 SGHRS, CDR2 YFSETQ. Profiling relied on immunoSEQ multiplex PCR, and the TCRdb table lists in-frame clones only, not all of them. The data hold roughly 130,000 clones, with 91% observed a single time. The sequences come from peripheral blood, collected 28 days after the second dose of the MenACWY control vaccine. This receptor was obtained from an adult who received the MenACWY meningococcal vaccine as a control. The rearrangement joins TRBV5-1 to TRBJ2-2; 11 bases are a match to TRBD1. The CDR3: CASSAGTGGIPNTGELFF. DNA of the CDR3: TGCGCCAGCAGCGCCGGGACAGGGGGGATCCCGAACACCGGGGAGCTGTTTTTT.